These 9 T cell receptor beta chains were sequenced from one sample in a study of control samples from healthy donors and cancer patients. The table came from immunoSEQ multiplex PCR; TCRdb's copy has only in-frame clones and leaves some out. The sample yields fewer than 95,000 clones, 91% seen once. The sequenced sample consisted of blood. The source is a man aged 30 to 39 in good health.

This clone appeared a single time. Relative to the germline gene, one junction end is altered; a read error may explain this. The CDR3, as DNA: TGCGTCAGCAGCCCCAAAGGGGGGGGCGAGAATTTTCCACAAGAGACCCAGTACTTC. This gives the protein CVSSPKGGGENFPQETQYF. This chain joins TRBV4-1 and TRBJ2-5, with D possibly TRBD2 on 7 matching bases. Germline V lookup: CDR1 MGHRA, CDR2 YSYEKL. The CDR3 runs to 19 residues.

The rearrangement joins TRBV19 to TRBJ1-1; 8 nucleotides agree with TRBD1. V trimming: 5 bases; J trimming: 2 bases; junction bases outside the gene matches: 7. Germline V gene lookup returns CDR1 LNHDA and CDR2 SQIVND (reference sequence). This CDR3 spans 15 amino acids. CDR3 protein: CASSVDRGDNTEAFF. The CDR3 DNA sequence: TGTGCCAGTAGTGTCGACAGGGGCGATAACACTGAAGCTTTCTTT.

The CDR3 spells CASSPPHRDPRKDEQFF. CDR3 nucleotides: TGTGCCAGCAGCCCACCCCATCGGGACCCAAGAAAGGATGAGCAGTTCTTC. The V call is TRBV7-9, the J call TRBJ2-1; the D call may be TRBD1 or TRBD2 (5 bases each). CDR1 is SEHNR, CDR2 FQNEAQ, per germline (reference sequence). The CDR3 contains 17 residues. The V gene lost 5 bases and the J gene lost 8 bases, with 25 bases spanning the gap.

The rearrangement uses TRBV10-3 and TRBJ1-2, with D tentatively TRBD1 (5 bases). V was clipped by 3 bases and J by 6 bases, with 11 bases between them. In germline, CDR1 is ENHRY, CDR2 SYGVKD. The CDR3 length is 13 residues. The CDR3: CAISEGAVNGYTF. For the CDR3, the DNA is TGTGCCATCAGTGAAGGGGCCGTGAATGGCTACACCTTC.

This clone appeared a single time. The chain combines TRBV29-1 with TRBJ2-7, with D tentatively TRBD2 (7 bases). The CDR3 extends over 13 amino acids. The germline V and J ends were trimmed by 7 bases and 4 bases, with 17 bases remaining between them. Germline values: CDR1 SQVTM, CDR2 ANQGSEA. CDR3 amino acids: CSAGAGVKYEQYF. The CDR3 region has the DNA TGCAGCGCGGGGGCGGGGGTAAAGTACGAGCAGTACTTC.

The V and J genes are TRBV3-1 (or the pseudogene TRBV3-2) and TRBJ1-6, with TRBD1 identical over 9 bases. V gave up 5 bases and J gave up 9 bases; unmatched junction bases: 11. The CDR3 runs to 16 residues. The germline CDR1 and CDR2 sequences are LGHDT and YNNKEL (reference sequence). CDR3 region: CASSVRTGGRGSPLHF. The CDR3 bases are TGTGCCAGCAGCGTCCGAACAGGGGGCAGAGGTTCACCCCTCCACTTT.

The chain's CDR3 is CASSQESGQVNTGELFF. CDR3 bases: TGCGCCAGCAGCCAAGAGTCGGGACAGGTGAACACCGGGGAGCTGTTTTTT. This rearrangement joins TRBV4-1 to TRBJ2-2, with 8 bases identical to TRBD1. The CDR3 length is 17 residues. V dropped 0 bases and J dropped 1; count of bases not matched to a gene: 4. Germline-derived CDR1 and CDR2 are MGHRA and YSYEKL.

The chain has TRBV3-1 (or the pseudogene TRBV3-2) and TRBJ2-3; a weak D match, TRBD2 (5 bases). Germline assignment: CDR1 LGHDT and CDR2 YNNKEL (reference sequence). Trimming left V 1 base short and J 1 base short, with 18 bases between. CDR3 size: 18 residues. The CDR3 DNA follows: TGTGCCAGCAGCCAAGCTTCGGGGATAGCCCGGGGCACAGATACGCAGTATTTT. It translates to CASSQASGIARGTDTQYF.

V usage is TRBV21-1 and J usage is TRBJ2-4. TRBV21-1 is designated a pseudogene. The CDR3 consists of 17 residues. Here the CDR3 reads CASSNASGPLAKNIQYF. CDR3 bases: TGTGCCAGCAGCAATGCCTCGGGACCACTAGCCAAAAACATTCAGTACTTC.